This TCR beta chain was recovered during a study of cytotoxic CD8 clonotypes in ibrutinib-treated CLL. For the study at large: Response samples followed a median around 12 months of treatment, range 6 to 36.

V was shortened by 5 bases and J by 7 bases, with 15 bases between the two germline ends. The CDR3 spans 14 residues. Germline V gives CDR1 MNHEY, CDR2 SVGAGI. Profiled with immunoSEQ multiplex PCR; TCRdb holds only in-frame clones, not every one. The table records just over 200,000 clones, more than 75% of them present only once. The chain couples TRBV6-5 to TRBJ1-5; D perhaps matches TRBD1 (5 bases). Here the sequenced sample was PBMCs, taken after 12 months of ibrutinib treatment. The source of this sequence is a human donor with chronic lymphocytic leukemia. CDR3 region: CASSNRIGTQPQHF. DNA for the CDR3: TGTGCCAGCAGTAACCGAATCGGGACGCAGCCCCAGCATTTT.